This TCR beta chain was found in a study of blood T cell repertoires in COVID-19. Overall study: From the United States, Italy and Spain came samples of acute and convalescent COVID-19. The analysed material was cDNA or gDNA that came from T cells, B-cell-depleted T cells, or PBMCs.

In the original analysis: Reference gene primers were amplified, and this amplification served to estimate nucleated cell counts. Repertoires were generated with immunoSEQ multiplex PCR, while TCRdb's copy carries only in-frame clones and drops some. V, J and clone size were drawn from that table, and D and trimming were deduced from the DNA. Of approximately 100,000 clones in the sample, roughly 90% were seen once. Germline V gene data show CDR1 as MNHEY and CDR2 as SMNVEV (reference sequence). The CDR3 runs to 12 residues. The germline V and J ends were trimmed by 5 bases and 4 bases, with 9 bases remaining between them.

The V gene is TRBV27, the J gene TRBJ2-7; D possibly corresponds to TRBD1 (5 bases). The clonotype was recovered from a human donor in a cohort sampled during active COVID-19. The sequencing input was peripheral blood. In nucleotides, the CDR3 is TGTGCCAGCAGTGGACCAGGGTACGAGCAGTACTTC. Its translation: CASSGPGYEQYF.